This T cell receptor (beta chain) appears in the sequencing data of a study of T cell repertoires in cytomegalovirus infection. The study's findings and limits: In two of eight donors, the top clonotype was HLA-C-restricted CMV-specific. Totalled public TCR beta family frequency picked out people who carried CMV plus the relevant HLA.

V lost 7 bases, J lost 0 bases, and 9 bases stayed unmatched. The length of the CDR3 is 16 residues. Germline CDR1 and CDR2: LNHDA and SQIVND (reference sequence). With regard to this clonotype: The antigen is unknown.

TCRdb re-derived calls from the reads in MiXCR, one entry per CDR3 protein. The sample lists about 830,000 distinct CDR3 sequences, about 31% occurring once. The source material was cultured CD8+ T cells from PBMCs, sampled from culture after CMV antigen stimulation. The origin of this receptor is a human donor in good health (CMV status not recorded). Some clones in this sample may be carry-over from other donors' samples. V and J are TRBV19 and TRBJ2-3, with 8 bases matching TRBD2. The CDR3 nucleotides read TGTGCCAGTATAACCCGGACTAGCAGTAGCACAGATACGCAGTATTTT. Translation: CASITRTSSSTDTQYF. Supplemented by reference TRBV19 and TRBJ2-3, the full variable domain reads DGGITQSPKYLFRKEGQNVTLSCEQNLNHDAMYWYRQDPGQGLRLIYYSQIVNDFQKGDIAEGYSVSREKKESFPLTVTSAQKNPTAFYLCASITRTSSSTDTQYFGPGTRLTVL.